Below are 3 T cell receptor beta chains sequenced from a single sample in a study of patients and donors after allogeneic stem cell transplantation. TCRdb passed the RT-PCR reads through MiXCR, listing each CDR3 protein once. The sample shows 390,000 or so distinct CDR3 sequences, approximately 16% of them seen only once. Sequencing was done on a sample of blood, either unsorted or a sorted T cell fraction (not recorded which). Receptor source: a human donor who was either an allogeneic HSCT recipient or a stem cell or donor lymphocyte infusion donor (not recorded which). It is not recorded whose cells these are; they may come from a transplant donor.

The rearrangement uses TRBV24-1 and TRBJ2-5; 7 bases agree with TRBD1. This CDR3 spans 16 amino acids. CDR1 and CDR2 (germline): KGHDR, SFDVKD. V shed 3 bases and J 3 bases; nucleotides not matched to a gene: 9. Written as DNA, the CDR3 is TGTGCCACCAGTGATCGCCCGGGACAGAAGGAAGAGACCCAGTACTTC. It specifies CATSDRPGQKEETQYF.

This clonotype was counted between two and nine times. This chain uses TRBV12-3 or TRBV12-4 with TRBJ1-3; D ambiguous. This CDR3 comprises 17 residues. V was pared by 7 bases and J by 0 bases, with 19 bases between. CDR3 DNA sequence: TGTGCCAGCACCCGACGGGCTTTCCCTAGCTCTGGAAACACCATATATTTT. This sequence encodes CASTRRAFPSSGNTIYF.

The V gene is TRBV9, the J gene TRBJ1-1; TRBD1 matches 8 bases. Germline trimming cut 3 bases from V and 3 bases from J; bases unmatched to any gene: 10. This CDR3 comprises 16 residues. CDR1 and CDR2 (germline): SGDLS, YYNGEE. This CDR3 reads CASSGVRDRRYTEAFF. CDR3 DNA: TGTGCCAGCAGCGGGGTTCGGGACAGGCGATACACTGAAGCTTTCTTT. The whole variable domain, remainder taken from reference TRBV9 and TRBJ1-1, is DSGVTQTPKHLITATGQRVTLRCSPRSGDLSVYWYQQSLDQGLQFLIQYYNGEERAKGNILERFSAQQFPDLHSELNLSSLELGDSALYFCASSGVRDRRYTEAFFGQGTRLTVV.